This T cell receptor beta chain was documented in a study of cytomegalovirus exposure and HLA in healthy donors. 13 Jbeta primers and 60 Vbeta primers were used for the PCR. Profiling relied on immunoSEQ multiplex PCR, and the TCRdb table lists in-frame clones only, not all of them. The top ten clones hold 15% to 20% of a sample with about 120,000 clones, 60% to 80% of them seen once. This clone was observed a few times. CDR3 length equals 14 residues. In germline, CDR1 is SGHNT, CDR2 YYREEE (reference sequence). V was pared by 3 bases and J by 6 bases, with 6 bases of the junction left unmatched. The J gene is TRBJ2-4, the V gene TRBV5-4, with 7 bases aligning to TRBD1. This TCR derives from a man in his fifties in good health and CMV-seropositive. The sample was PBMCs. The CDR3 DNA reads TGTGCCAGCAGCTGGTGGGACAGATTAAACATTCAGTACTTC. Amino acids: CASSWWDRLNIQYF. The whole variable domain, remainder taken from reference TRBV5-4 and TRBJ2-4, is ETGVTQSPTHLIKTRGQQVTLRCSSQSGHNTVSWYQQALGQGPQFIFQYYREEENGRGNFPPRFSGLQFPNYSSELNVNALELDDSALYLCASSWWDRLNIQYFGAGTRLSVL.